One and the same sample provided the 30 T cell receptor beta chains below, sequenced in a study of beta chain features in type 1 diabetes. No antigen has been assigned to these receptors. Every bit of the isolated RNA underwent reverse transcription, so sequencing read expressed TCRB transcripts. Repertoires were generated with immunoSEQ multiplex PCR, while TCRdb's copy carries only in-frame clones and drops some. The top ten clones hold about 0.012% of a sample with 250,000 to 300,000 clones, roughly a quarter of them seen once. Broader study findings: For Type 1 diabetes patients, all four CD4+ subsets carried TCRB CDR3s that were moderately but significantly shorter.

The sequenced material came from naive CD4+ T cells from blood. The source is a young woman with type 1 diabetes.

In the case of this clone: The same CDR3 arises from other DNA sequences in this sample as well. V is TRBV5-1 and J is TRBJ2-5; 10 bases are a match to TRBD2. The J segment lost 3 bases and the V segment lost 0 bases, leaving 2 bases of the junction unmatched. Germline CDR1 is SGHRS and CDR2 is YFSETQ. The CDR3 runs to 15 residues. CDR3 sequence reads: CASSLALAGEETQYF. The CDR3 DNA sequence: TGCGCCAGCAGCTTGGCCCTAGCGGGAGAAGAGACCCAGTACTTC.

The sample holds a few counts of this clone. The V gene is TRBV30, the J gene TRBJ1-1; D is perhaps TRBD1 (6 bases). The ends were cut back, 3 bases at V and 4 bases at J, with 9 bases in the middle. CDR1 is GTSNPN, CDR2 SVGIG, per germline (reference sequence). The CDR3 totals 12 residues. The DNA for the CDR3 is TGTGCCTGGAGCAGGGGAATCACTGAAGCTTTCTTT. This translates into CAWSRGITEAFF. Together with reference TRBV30 and TRBJ1-1, the CDR3 gives the full variable domain: SQTIHQWPATLVQPVGSPLSLECTVEGTSNPNLYWYRQAAGRGLQLLFYSVGIGQISSEVPQNLSASRPQDRQFILSSKKLLLSDSGFYLCAWSRGITEAFFGQGTRLTVV.

This clone was recorded a few times. V usage is TRBV5-6 and J usage is TRBJ2-7, with TRBD2 matching 11 bases. There are 14 residues in the CDR3. Per the germline V gene, CDR1 is SGHDT and CDR2 is YYEEEE. V trimming: 0 bases; J trimming: 12 bases; junction bases outside the gene matches: 8. CDR3 DNA sequence: TGTGCCAGCAGCTTGGGGCTAGCGGGAGGCCAGCGGTACTTC. Its translation: CASSLGLAGGQRYF.

This clone has a handful of counts. The chain employs TRBV2 and TRBJ2-5; D is ambiguous. The CDR3 loop spans 14 amino acids. Trimming cost V 2 bases and J 0 bases, with 7 bases left between them. Germline loops: CDR1 SNHLY, CDR2 FYNNEI. The CDR3 coding sequence is TGTGCCAGCAGTGAATCTGAGTACCAAGAGACCCAGTACTTC. Protein product: CASSESEYQETQYF.

This clone was recorded a few times. The chain is built from TRBV6-5 and TRBJ2-2; 8 nucleotides match TRBD1. Germline CDR1 and CDR2: MNHEY and SVGAGI. The CDR3 has 15 amino acids. V lost 10 bases and J lost 4; bases outside the gene matches: 11. In DNA form, the CDR3 reads TGTGCCACCCAGTTTCAGGGGGCTTTCACCGGGGAGCTGTTTTTT. Protein: CATQFQGAFTGELFF.

The chain is built from TRBV6-5 and TRBJ2-3; TRBD2 agrees at 8 bases. Germline CDR1 reads MNHEY; CDR2 reads SVGAGI. Trimming cost V 6 bases and J 2 bases; bases outside gene matches: 7. This CDR3 comprises 15 residues. In DNA form, the CDR3 reads TGTGCCAGCAGACTAACTAGCGGTTTCACAGATACGCAGTATTTT. Protein sequence: CASRLTSGFTDTQYF.

The chain combines TRBV5-1 with TRBJ2-5; the D gene is possibly TRBD2 (5 bases). Per the germline V gene, CDR1 is SGHRS and CDR2 is YFSETQ. The length of the CDR3 is 13 residues. Trimming took 5 bases from V and 10 from J, leaving 18 bases between them. CDR3 amino acids: CASRNGDQEDQYF. In DNA, the CDR3 is TGCGCCAGCAGGAACGGGGATCAGGAAGACCAGTACTTC.

The chain has TRBV11-2 and TRBJ2-7, with TRBD1 matching 9 bases. Germline CDR1 SGHAT, CDR2 FQNNGV. The V segment lost 5 bases and the J segment 3 bases; nucleotides outside the gene matches: 8. The CDR3 extends over 15 amino acids. CDR3 bases: TGTGCCAGCAGCCCCGGGACAGGGTCCTTCTACGAGCAGTACTTC. It translates to CASSPGTGSFYEQYF.

V usage is TRBV30 and J usage is TRBJ2-5; TRBD2 might be the D (5 bases). CDR3 length: 15 residues. The V gene's germline CDR1 is GTSNPN and CDR2 SVGIG (reference sequence). Between the trimmed V and J ends, which lost 0 bases and 1 base, there was a span of 12 bases. The CDR3 spells CAWSVAGIGQETQYF. The DNA of the CDR3 is TGTGCCTGGAGTGTCGCCGGGATTGGCCAAGAGACCCAGTACTTC.

The V gene is TRBV5-1, the J gene TRBJ2-1, with a tentative D call TRBD2 (5 bases). CDR1 SGHRS and CDR2 YFSETQ come from the germline V gene. The germline V and J ends were trimmed by 4 bases and 0 bases, with 14 bases remaining between them. This CDR3 spans 16 amino acids. The CDR3 DNA follows: TGCGCCAGCAGCCCGGACGGACTCAGCTCCTACAATGAGCAGTTCTTC. It yields the protein CASSPDGLSSYNEQFF.

In its sample, this clone was seen a few times. CDR3 coding DNA: TGTGCCAGCCCGACAGGGTGGGGGAGTGAAGCTTTCTTT. Translated, it gives CASPTGWGSEAFF. The chain combines TRBV2 with TRBJ1-1; 7 nucleotides align to TRBD1. Germline assignment: CDR1 SNHLY and CDR2 FYNNEI. The trim removed 8 bases at V and 7 bases at J, leaving 10 bases unmatched. The CDR3 extends over 13 amino acids.

The chain employs TRBV18 and TRBJ2-3; 8 nucleotides match TRBD1. Germline V gene sequence: CDR1 KGHSH, CDR2 LQKENI. V dropped 10 bases and J dropped 5; count of bases not matched to a gene: 11. The CDR3 loop spans 14 amino acids. The CDR3 here is CATSGTGGQDTQYF. The CDR3 DNA sequence: TGTGCCACGTCCGGGACAGGAGGCCAAGATACGCAGTATTTT.

Here the CDR3 DNA reads TGCGCCAGCAGCCCCCCTTTCGCAGATACGCAGTATTTT. Translation gives CASSPPFADTQYF. The V and J genes are TRBV4-1 and TRBJ2-3, with D unresolved. Trimming took 4 bases from V and 4 from J, leaving 9 bases between them. The CDR3 is 13 amino acids. Germline values: CDR1 MGHRA, CDR2 YSYEKL.

This clone showed up just a few times. The chain couples TRBV5-4 to TRBJ2-1; D perhaps matches TRBD1 (5 bases). This CDR3 contains 12 residues. The V gene's germline CDR1 is SGHNT and CDR2 YYREEE (reference sequence). V dropped 0 bases and J dropped 8 bases, with 6 bases sitting between them. CDR3 nucleotides: TGTGCCAGCAGCTTGGAAGGGGATGAGCAGTTCTTC. This sequence encodes CASSLEGDEQFF.

A few counts support this clone. J is TRBJ2-7 and V is TRBV30; 8 nucleotides line up with TRBD2. CDR1 GTSNPN and CDR2 SVGIG come from the germline V gene (reference sequence). This CDR3 has 14 amino acids. The junction had 8 bases not matched to a gene; V was cut back by 2 bases and J by 5 bases. CDR3 in DNA: TGTGCCTGGAGTAGGGTAGCGGGAATCGACGAGCAGTACTTC. It is translated as CAWSRVAGIDEQYF.

The chain has TRBV18 and TRBJ1-5; no reliable D call. V was pared by 3 bases and J by 3 bases, with 15 bases between. The germline V gene encodes CDR1 KGHSH and CDR2 LQKENI. The CDR3 totals 16 residues. The CDR3 nucleotides read TGTGCCAGCTCACCTTCCTCTGGAGGAAACAATCAGCCCCAGCATTTT. Its protein product is CASSPSSGGNNQPQHF.

The chain is built from TRBV7-9 and TRBJ1-2, with D possibly being TRBD1 (6 bases). Germline loops: CDR1 SEHNR, CDR2 FQNEAQ (reference sequence). Deletions cut 5 bases from V and 4 bases from J, with 17 bases between. The CDR3 runs 15 residues. CDR3: CASSPLGGLSYGYTF. The DNA of the CDR3 is TGTGCCAGCAGCCCCCTAGGGGGTCTCTCCTATGGCTACACCTTC.

V usage is TRBV4-1 and J usage is TRBJ1-2; possibly TRBD1 for D (6 bases). In germline, CDR1 is MGHRA, CDR2 YSYEKL. CDR3 length: 14 amino acids. V gave up 3 bases and J gave up 3 bases, with 11 bases separating them. CDR3 in DNA: TGCGCCAGCAGCCAGGCCACAGGGTACTATGGCTACACCTTC. It is translated as CASSQATGYYGYTF.

This clone was counted between two and nine times. The CDR3 DNA sequence: TGTGCCAGCAGCCAACTAGCGGGAGGCTCCTACGAGCAGTACTTC. This codes for CASSQLAGGSYEQYF. The chain recombines TRBV14 with TRBJ2-7, with 11 bases lining up with TRBD2. Germline V CDR1 and CDR2: SGHDN, FVKESK. The CDR3 extends over 15 amino acids. The J segment lost 0 bases and the V segment lost 2 bases, leaving 0 bases of the junction unmatched.

The chain recombines TRBV30 with TRBJ1-1; no clear D. Germline V gives CDR1 GTSNPN, CDR2 SVGIG (reference sequence). Trimming took off 3 bases at V and 0 bases at J, with 8 bases between the two ends. The CDR3 totals 13 residues. Here the CDR3 DNA reads TGTGCCTGGAGGAGGCAGCTGAACACTGAAGCTTTCTTT. Amino acid sequence: CAWRRQLNTEAFF.

V usage is TRBV5-1 and J usage is TRBJ2-3; TRBD2 matches 8 bases. Germline lookup yields CDR1 SGHRS and CDR2 YFSETQ. The CDR3 is made up of 14 amino acids. V lost 4 bases and J lost 1; bases outside the gene matches: 2. The DNA for the CDR3 is TGCGCCAGCAGCCCGCGGGAGGGCACAGATACGCAGTATTTT. Protein product: CASSPREGTDTQYF.

CDR3 in amino acids: CASSEQINQPQHF. Written as DNA, the CDR3 is TGTGCCAGCAGTGAACAGATCAATCAGCCCCAGCATTTT. The gene calls are TRBV6-4 and TRBJ1-5; D unclear. CDR1 and CDR2 (germline): MRHNA, SNTAGT. With 3 bases removed from V and 3 bases from J, the gap between germline ends came to 6 bases. This CDR3 region has 13 residues.

The table lists this clone with a count of one. This chain links TRBV5-1 with TRBJ2-7; possible D gene TRBD2, 6 bases. The germline V gene encodes CDR1 SGHRS and CDR2 YFSETQ. V was cut by 0 bases and J by 3 bases, with 16 bases left in between. This CDR3 region has 16 residues. Here the CDR3 DNA reads TGCGCCAGCAGCTTGGCCATCCAGCGGGCGGACTACGAGCAGTACTTC. It encodes CASSLAIQRADYEQYF.

This clone was recorded a few times. This chain connects TRBV9 to TRBJ2-2, with 8 positions matching TRBD1. CDR3 length equals 17 residues. V gave up 2 bases and J gave up 0 bases; unmatched junction bases: 6. Germline V gene lookup returns CDR1 SGDLS and CDR2 YYNGEE. CDR3 sequence (DNA): TGTGCCAGCAGCGTGGGACAGGCTCACCCGAACACCGGGGAGCTGTTTTTT. Translated: CASSVGQAHPNTGELFF.

The chain carries TRBV25-1 and TRBJ2-5; weak D call: TRBD2 (6 bases). Per the germline V gene, CDR1 is MGHDK and CDR2 is SYGVNS. The CDR3 is 15 amino acids. The ends were cut back, 4 bases at V and 2 bases at J, with 14 bases in the middle. The CDR3 is CASSGLSGAQETQYF. The CDR3 nucleotides read TGTGCCAGCAGTGGACTTAGCGGAGCTCAAGAGACCCAGTACTTC.

A few counts support this clone. The chain employs TRBV25-1 and TRBJ2-2, with 7 bases matching TRBD1. J gave up 4 bases and V 8 bases, and 7 bases lay outside the gene matches. The CDR3 is 14 amino acids. Germline V gives CDR1 MGHDK, CDR2 SYGVNS. CDR3 loop: CASLTGAGTGELFF. The CDR3 bases are TGTGCCAGCCTAACAGGGGCTGGCACCGGGGAGCTGTTTTTT.

This clone was counted a single time. This chain connects TRBV5-1 to TRBJ2-3; 8 nucleotides align to TRBD1. Looked up from germline, CDR1 is SGHRS and CDR2 is YFSETQ. Trimming removed 0 bases from V and 1 base from J; junction bases left unmatched: 1. The CDR3 sequence is 15 residues long. The CDR3 region is CASSLVGQGTDTQYF. CDR3 DNA: TGCGCCAGCAGCTTGGTGGGACAGGGCACAGATACGCAGTATTTT. The variable domain in full, completed from reference TRBV5-1 and TRBJ2-3, reads KAGVTQTPRYLIKTRGQQVTLSCSPISGHRSVSWYQQTPGQGLQFLFEYFSETQRNKGNFPGRFSGRQFSNSRSEMNVSTLELGDSALYLCASSLVGQGTDTQYFGPGTRLTVL.

The chain is built from TRBV6-6 and TRBJ2-5; 9 bases align to TRBD2. V gave up 2 bases and J gave up 3 bases; unmatched junction bases: 4. The CDR3 sequence is 15 residues long. CDR1 and CDR2 (germline): MNHNY, SVGAGI (reference sequence). In DNA form, the CDR3 reads TGTGCCAGCAGTTACACGAGACTAGCGGAAGAGACCCAGTACTTC. Protein sequence: CASSYTRLAEETQYF.

V and J are TRBV13 and TRBJ2-7, with a weak D call TRBD2 (6 bases). Trimming left V 1 base short and J 5 bases short, with 12 bases between. CDR1 and CDR2 from the germline V gene are PRHDT and FYEKMQ (reference sequence). This CDR3 has 14 residues. CDR3 loop: CASSLDGRGDEQYF. As DNA, the CDR3 is TGTGCCAGCAGCTTAGACGGGAGAGGGGACGAGCAGTACTTC.

V usage is TRBV11-2 and J usage is TRBJ2-7; D not resolved. Trimming stripped 5 bases from V and 6 bases from J, with 11 bases between. This CDR3 region has 12 residues. CDR1 and CDR2 from the germline V gene are SGHAT and FQNNGV. The CDR3 nucleotides read TGTGCCAGCAGCCCCTGGGCCTCCGAGCAGTACTTC. Translation gives CASSPWASEQYF.